This T cell receptor beta chain was retrieved from a study of blood T cell repertoires in COVID-19 (dated by TCRdb to between 2020 and 2021). The study in broad terms: The collaborator samples originated in the United States, Italy and Spain and spanned the acute and convalescent phases of COVID-19. The prospective study material was composed of cDNA or gDNA derived from T cells, B-cell-depleted T cells, or PBMCs. The dataset comprised deeply sampled blood TCRbeta repertoires from subjects exposed to, actively infected with, or recovered from COVID-19. The repertoires were made available in a free public database intended to serve as a resource for research on the immune response to SARS-CoV-2. Samples were obtained from the ongoing ImmuneRACE study (first 160 participants) and from over 1,000 subjects provided by 6 global collaborators. Nearly every sample came with metadata listing a de-identified subject ID, COVID-19 status, age in years and sex. Where available, HLA class I and class II types were taken from metadata supplied by the sample provider and were not determined by assay-based typing. Overall study outcomes, separate from this receptor: The amount of clinical and demographic metadata varied by source and participant and was provided uncurated.

Spanning cysteine to phenylalanine, the CDR3 consists of 15 amino acids. The DNA shown is the 45-base CDR3, in frame from base 1. The germline V gene sets CDR1 to SGHRS and CDR2 to YFSETQ. Trimming at the junction amounts to 4 bases on V and 5 bases on J, and the germline ends lie 15 bases apart. The immunoSEQ Assay, a bias-controlled multiplex PCR, was used to amplify TCRbeta CDR3 regions from genomic DNA. Regarding the original processing steps: Within the assay, amplification of reference gene primers was used to estimate how many nucleated cells each sample contained. To quantify the absolute abundance of each unique TCRbeta CDR3 rearrangement, sequence reads were collapsed and filtered. Productive Simpson clonality was computed per sample as the square root of Simpson's diversity index over productive rearrangements. Here the immuneACCESS table is served through TCRdb, limited to in-frame sequences with V and J called. Missing clones are a known gap in these copies; in checked studies unresolved V genes cover under half, and the rest lacks a known reason. The V and J calls and clone size were taken over from that table, and D and trimming were inferred from the DNA. The sample data list about 310,000 clones, and approximately 85% of these were observed just once. The leading ten clones occupy roughly 2.2% of the sample.

Participants in the prospective study were enrolled through a virtual design, were aged roughly 18 to 100 years, and lived in roughly 25 United States geographic areas. In the prospective study, cohorts were assigned on the basis of participant-reported clinical history obtained from a screening survey and a study questionnaire. Recovered participants in ImmuneRACE Cohort 3 were defined as having two consecutive negative NP/OP PCR tests, clearance from a healthcare professional, or resolution of symptoms. Mobile phlebotomists in the prospective study collected whole blood, serum and a nasopharyngeal or oropharyngeal swab from every participant. Over a roughly 2-month period, participants in the prospective study had the option of providing additional blood draws and questionnaires. Blood samples from the prospective study were shipped frozen or at room temperature prior to DNA extraction. Points on this clone: Which antigen it targets is not known. Per-base qualities were not stored, and no clone one base away is much larger.

The sample taken for sequencing was PBMCs or T cells enriched from blood (not recorded which). This chain is built from TRBV5-1 and TRBJ1-4; TRBD1 might be the D gene, on 5 matching bases. The clonotype comes from a man between 25 and 39 years old who had recovered from COVID-19. The nucleotide sequence reads as follows: TGCGCCAGCAGCCGAATGGACATGGGAAATGAAAAACTGTTTTTT. The encoded protein is CASSRMDMGNEKLFF.